This T cell receptor beta chain was obtained from a study of neoadjuvant nivolumab and ipilimumab in lung cancer. Study-wide background: Nivolumab 3 mg/kg was given days 1, 15 and 29, plus ipilimumab 1 mg/kg day 1 in combination. Study-wide results and limits: TCR richness and clonality were higher in tumors than adjacent uninvolved lung. Pathologic regression was not significantly tied to TCR clonality.

Sequencing used immunoSEQ multiplex PCR; TCRdb keeps in-frame clones, though not all of them. The sample carries 7,000 to 8,500 clones, 75% to 90% recorded once. Concerning this clone: Its antigen is not known.

Sequenced material: tumor tissue, taken after neoadjuvant nivolumab, alone or with ipilimumab, at or shortly before surgery. The TCR originated in an adult with non-small cell lung cancer. Some clones in this sample may be carry-over from other donors' samples.

For the CDR3, the DNA is TGTGCCAGCAGTTATCCCGCAGGGGGGAGCTCCTACGAGCAGTACTTC. It specifies CASSYPAGGSSYEQYF. The chain joins TRBV6-6 to TRBJ2-7; D perhaps matches TRBD1 (7 bases). Trimming took off 3 bases at V and 0 bases at J, with 15 bases between the two ends. CDR1 MNHNY and CDR2 SVGAGI come from the germline V gene (reference sequence). The CDR3 has 16 amino acids.